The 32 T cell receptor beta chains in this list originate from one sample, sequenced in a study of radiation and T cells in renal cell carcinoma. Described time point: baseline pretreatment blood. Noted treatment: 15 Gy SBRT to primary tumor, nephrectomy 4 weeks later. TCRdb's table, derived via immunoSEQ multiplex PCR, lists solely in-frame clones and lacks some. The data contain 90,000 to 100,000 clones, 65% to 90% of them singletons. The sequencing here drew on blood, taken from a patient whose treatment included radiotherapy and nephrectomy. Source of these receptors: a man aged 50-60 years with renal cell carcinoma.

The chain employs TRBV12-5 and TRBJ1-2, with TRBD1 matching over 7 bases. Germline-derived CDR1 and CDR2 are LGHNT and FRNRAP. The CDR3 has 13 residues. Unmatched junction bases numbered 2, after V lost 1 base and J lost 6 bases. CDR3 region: CASGLGQGDGYTF. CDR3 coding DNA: TGTGCTAGTGGTTTGGGACAGGGTGATGGCTACACCTTC.

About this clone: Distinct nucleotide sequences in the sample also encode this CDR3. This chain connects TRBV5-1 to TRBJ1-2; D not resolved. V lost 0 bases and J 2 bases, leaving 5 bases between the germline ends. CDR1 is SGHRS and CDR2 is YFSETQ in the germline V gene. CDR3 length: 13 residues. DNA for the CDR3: TGCGCCAGCAGCTTGGCCGGGAACTATGGCTACACCTTC. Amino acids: CASSLAGNYGYTF.

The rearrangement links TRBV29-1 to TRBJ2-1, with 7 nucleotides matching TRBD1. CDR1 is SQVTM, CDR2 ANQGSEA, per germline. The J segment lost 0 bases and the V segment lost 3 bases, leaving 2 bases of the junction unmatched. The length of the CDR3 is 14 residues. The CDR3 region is CSVDRGSSYNEQFF. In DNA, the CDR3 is TGCAGCGTTGACAGGGGGTCCTCCTACAATGAGCAGTTCTTC.

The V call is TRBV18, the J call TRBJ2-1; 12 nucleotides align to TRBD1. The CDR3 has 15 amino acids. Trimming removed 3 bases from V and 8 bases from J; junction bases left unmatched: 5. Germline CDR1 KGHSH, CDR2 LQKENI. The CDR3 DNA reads TGTGCCAGCTCACCTGGGACAGGGGGCGGCGATGAGCAGTTCTTC. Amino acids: CASSPGTGGGDEQFF. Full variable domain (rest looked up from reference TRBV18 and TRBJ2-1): NAGVMQNPRHLVRRRGQEARLRCSPMKGHSHVYWYRQLPEEGLKFMVYLQKENIIDESGMPKERFSAEFPKEGPSILRIQQVVRGDSAAYFCASSPGTGGGDEQFFGPGTRLTVL.

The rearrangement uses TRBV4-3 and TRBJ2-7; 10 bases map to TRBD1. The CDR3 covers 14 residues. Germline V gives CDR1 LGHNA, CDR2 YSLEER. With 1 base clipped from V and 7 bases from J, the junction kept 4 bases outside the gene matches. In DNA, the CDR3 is TGCGCCAGCAGCCAAGTCGGGACAGGGGCTGAGCAGTACTTC. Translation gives CASSQVGTGAEQYF.

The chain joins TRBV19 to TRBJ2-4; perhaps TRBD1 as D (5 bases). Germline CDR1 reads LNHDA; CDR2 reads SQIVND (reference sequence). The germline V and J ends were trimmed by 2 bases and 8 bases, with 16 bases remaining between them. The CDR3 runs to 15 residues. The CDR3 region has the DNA TGTGCCAGTAGTATATCACAGGCCTTGGTACACATTCAGTACTTC. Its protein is CASSISQALVHIQYF.

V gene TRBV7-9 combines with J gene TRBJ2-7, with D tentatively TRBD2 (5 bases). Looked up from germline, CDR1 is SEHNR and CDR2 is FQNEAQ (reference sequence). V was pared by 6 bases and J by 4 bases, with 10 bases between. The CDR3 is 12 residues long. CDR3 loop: CASSMSGYEQYF. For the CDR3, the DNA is TGTGCCAGCAGTATGTCGGGATACGAGCAGTACTTC. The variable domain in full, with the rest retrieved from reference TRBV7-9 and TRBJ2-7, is DTGVSQNPRHKITKRGQNVTFRCDPISEHNRLYWYRQTLGQGPEFLTYFQNEAQLEKSRLLSDRFSAERPKGSFSTLEIQRTEQGDSAMYLCASSMSGYEQYFGPGTRLTVT.

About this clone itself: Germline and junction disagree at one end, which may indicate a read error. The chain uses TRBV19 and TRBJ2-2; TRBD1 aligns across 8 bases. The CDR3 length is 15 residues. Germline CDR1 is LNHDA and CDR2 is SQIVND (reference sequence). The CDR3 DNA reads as TGTGCCAGTCTGGACAGGGTTTCGAACGCCGGGGAGCTGTTTTTT. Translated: CASLDRVSNAGELFF.

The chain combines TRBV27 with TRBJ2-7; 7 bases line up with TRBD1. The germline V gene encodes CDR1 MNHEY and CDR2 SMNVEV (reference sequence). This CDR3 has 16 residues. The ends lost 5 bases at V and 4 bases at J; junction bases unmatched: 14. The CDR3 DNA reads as TGTGCCAGCAGTCCGTGGACAGGCCAGGTCCCGTACGAGCAGTACTTC. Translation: CASSPWTGQVPYEQYF.

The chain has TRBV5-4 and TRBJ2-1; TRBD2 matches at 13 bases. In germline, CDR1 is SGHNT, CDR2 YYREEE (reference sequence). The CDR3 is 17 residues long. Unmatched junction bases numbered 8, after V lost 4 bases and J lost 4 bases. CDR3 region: CASSARLAGGHYNEQFF. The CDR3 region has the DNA TGTGCCAGCAGCGCGAGACTAGCGGGAGGCCATTACAATGAGCAGTTCTTC.

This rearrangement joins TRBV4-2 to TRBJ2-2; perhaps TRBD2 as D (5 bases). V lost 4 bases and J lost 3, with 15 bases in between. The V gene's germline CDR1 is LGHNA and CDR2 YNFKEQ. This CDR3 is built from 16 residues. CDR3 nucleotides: TGTGCCAGCAGCCCACTAGTCTCTAGGGACACCGGGGAGCTGTTTTTT. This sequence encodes CASSPLVSRDTGELFF.

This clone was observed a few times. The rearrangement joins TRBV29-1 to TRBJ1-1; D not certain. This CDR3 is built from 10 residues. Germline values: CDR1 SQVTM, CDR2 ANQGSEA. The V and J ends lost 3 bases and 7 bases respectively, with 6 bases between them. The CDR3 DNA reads TGCAGCGTTGAGTACAATGAAGCTTTCTTT. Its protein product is CSVEYNEAFF. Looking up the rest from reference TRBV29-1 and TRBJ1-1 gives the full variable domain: SAVISQKPSRDICQRGTSLTIQCQVDSQVTMMFWYRQQPGQSLTLIATANQGSEATYESGFVIDKFPISRPNLTFSTLTVSNMSPEDSSIYLCSVEYNEAFFGQGTRLTVV.

The chain's CDR3 is CASSGQGTEQYF. CDR3 nucleotide sequence: TGTGCCAGCAGCGGACAGGGGACCGAGCAGTACTTC. The genes are TRBV7-9 and TRBJ2-7; 9 bases agree with TRBD1. This CDR3 is built from 12 residues. V was clipped by 5 bases and J by 6 bases; unmatched bases: 2. Germline assignment: CDR1 SEHNR and CDR2 FQNEAQ (reference sequence).

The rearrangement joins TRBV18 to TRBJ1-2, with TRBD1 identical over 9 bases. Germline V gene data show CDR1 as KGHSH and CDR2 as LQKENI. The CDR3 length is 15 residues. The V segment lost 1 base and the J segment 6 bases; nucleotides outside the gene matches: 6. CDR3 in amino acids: CASSPLGDRDDGYTF. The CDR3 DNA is TGTGCCAGCTCACCACTCGGGGACAGGGACGATGGCTACACCTTC.

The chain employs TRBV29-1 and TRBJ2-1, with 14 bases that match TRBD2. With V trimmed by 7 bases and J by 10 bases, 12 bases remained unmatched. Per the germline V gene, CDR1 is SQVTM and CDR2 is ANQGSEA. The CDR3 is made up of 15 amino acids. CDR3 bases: TGCAGCGCGGGTCCCGGACTAGCGGGAGGACCCGAGCAGTTCTTC. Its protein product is CSAGPGLAGGPEQFF.

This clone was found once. This CDR3 is CASSYRGTRPYEQYF. The CDR3 DNA reads TGTGCCAGCAGCTACCGCGGGACTAGACCCTACGAGCAGTACTTC. The V and J genes are TRBV7-2 and TRBJ2-7; 8 bases align to TRBD2. The CDR3 spans 15 residues. Germline assignment: CDR1 SGHTA and CDR2 FQGNSA. Losses at the gene ends were 4 bases for V and 2 bases for J; bases not matched to a gene: 7.

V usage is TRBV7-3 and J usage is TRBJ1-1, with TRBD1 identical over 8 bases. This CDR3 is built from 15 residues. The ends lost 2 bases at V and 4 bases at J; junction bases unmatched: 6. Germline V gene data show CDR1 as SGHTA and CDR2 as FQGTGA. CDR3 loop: CASSLFRTGSTEAFF. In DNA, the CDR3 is TGTGCCAGCAGCTTATTCCGGACAGGGTCCACTGAAGCTTTCTTT.

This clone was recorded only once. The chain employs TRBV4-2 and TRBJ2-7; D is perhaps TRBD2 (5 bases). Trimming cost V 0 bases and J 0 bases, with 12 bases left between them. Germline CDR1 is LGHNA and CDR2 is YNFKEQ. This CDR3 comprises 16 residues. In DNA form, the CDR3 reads TGTGCCAGCAGCCAAGAGGGCCTAGCCCTCTCCTACGAGCAGTACTTC. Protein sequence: CASSQEGLALSYEQYF.

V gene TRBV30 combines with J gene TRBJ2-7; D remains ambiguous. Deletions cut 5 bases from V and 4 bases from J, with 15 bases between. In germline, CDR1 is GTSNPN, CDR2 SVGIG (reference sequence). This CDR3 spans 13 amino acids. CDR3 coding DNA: TGTGCCTGGGGTCGCCAGTCGTCTTACGAGCAGTACTTC. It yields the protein CAWGRQSSYEQYF.

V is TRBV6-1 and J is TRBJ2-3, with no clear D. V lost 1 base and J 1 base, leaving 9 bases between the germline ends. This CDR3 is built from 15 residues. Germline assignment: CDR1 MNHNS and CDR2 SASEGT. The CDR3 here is CASSEVGLGTDTQYF. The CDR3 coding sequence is TGTGCCAGCAGTGAAGTCGGGTTGGGCACAGATACGCAGTATTTT.

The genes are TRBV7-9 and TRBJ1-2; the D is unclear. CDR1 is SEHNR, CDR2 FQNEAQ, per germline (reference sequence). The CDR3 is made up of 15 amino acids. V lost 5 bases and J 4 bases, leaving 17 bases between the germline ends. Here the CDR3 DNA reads TGTGCCAGCAGCCTGGGTGGGGATCCCACCTATGGCTACACCTTC. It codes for CASSLGGDPTYGYTF.

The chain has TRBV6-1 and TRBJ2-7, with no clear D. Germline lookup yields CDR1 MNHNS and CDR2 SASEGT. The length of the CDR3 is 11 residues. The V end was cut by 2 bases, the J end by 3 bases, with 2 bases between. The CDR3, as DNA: TGTGCCAGCAGTGAAATCTACGAGCAGTACTTC. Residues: CASSEIYEQYF.

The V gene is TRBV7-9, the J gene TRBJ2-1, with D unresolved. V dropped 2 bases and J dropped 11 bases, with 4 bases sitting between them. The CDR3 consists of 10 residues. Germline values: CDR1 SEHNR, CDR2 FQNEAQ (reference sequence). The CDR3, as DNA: TGTGCCAGCAGCTTAACCCAGCAGTTCTTC. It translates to CASSLTQQFF.

CDR3: CASAGTGGLLSSYEQYF. The CDR3 DNA reads as TGTGCCAGCGCCGGGACAGGGGGCCTCCTAAGCTCCTACGAGCAGTACTTC. The rearrangement joins TRBV7-8 to TRBJ2-7; 12 nucleotides line up with TRBD1. J lost 0 bases, V lost 8 bases, and 11 bases had no gene match. The CDR3 has 17 amino acids. Germline V lookup: CDR1 SGHVS, CDR2 FQNEAQ. The full variable domain, completed using reference TRBV7-8 and TRBJ2-7, is GAGVSQSPRYKVAKRGQDVALRCDPISGHVSLFWYQQALGQGPEFLTYFQNEAQLDKSGLPSDRFFAERPEGSVSTLKIQRTQQEDSAVYLCASAGTGGLLSSYEQYFGPGTRLTVT.

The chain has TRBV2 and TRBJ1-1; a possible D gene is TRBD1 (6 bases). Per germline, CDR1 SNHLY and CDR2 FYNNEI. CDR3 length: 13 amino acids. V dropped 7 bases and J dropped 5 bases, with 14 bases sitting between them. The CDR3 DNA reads TGTGCCAGCACCGGGGGGCTTTGGACTGAAGCTTTCTTT. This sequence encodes CASTGGLWTEAFF.

The DNA for the CDR3 is TGTGCCACCGCCCCCCGGGGGGTCTCCTACGAGCAGTACTTC. It is translated as CATAPRGVSYEQYF. The chain joins TRBV5-8 to TRBJ2-7, with 7 bases identical to TRBD2. The CDR3 has 14 amino acids. Germline CDR1 and CDR2: SGHTS and YDEGEE. The junction had 9 bases not matched to a gene; V was cut back by 9 bases and J by 0 bases. Complete variable domain (other parts from reference TRBV5-8 and TRBJ2-7): EAGVTQSPTHLIKTRGQQATLRCSPISGHTSVYWYQQALGLGLQFLLWYDEGEERNRGNFPPRFSGRQFPNYSSELNVNALELEDSALYLCATAPRGVSYEQYFGPGTRLTVT.

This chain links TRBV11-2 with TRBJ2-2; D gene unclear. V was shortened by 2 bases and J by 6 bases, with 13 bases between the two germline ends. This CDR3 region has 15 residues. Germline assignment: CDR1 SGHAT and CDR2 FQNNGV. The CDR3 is CASSLIGLDSGELFF. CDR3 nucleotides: TGTGCCAGCAGCTTAATTGGCCTAGACTCCGGGGAGCTGTTTTTT. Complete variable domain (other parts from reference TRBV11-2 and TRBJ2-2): EAGVAQSPRYKIIEKRQSVAFWCNPISGHATLYWYQQILGQGPKLLIQFQNNGVVDDSQLPKDRFSAERLKGVDSTLKIQPAKLEDSAVYLCASSLIGLDSGELFFGEGSRLTVL.

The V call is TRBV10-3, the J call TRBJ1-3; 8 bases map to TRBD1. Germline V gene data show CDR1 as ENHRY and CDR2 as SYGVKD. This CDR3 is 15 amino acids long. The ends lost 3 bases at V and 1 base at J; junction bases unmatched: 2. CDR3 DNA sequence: TGTGCCATCAGTGATTGGACAGGGTCTGGAAACACCATATATTTT. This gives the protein CAISDWTGSGNTIYF.

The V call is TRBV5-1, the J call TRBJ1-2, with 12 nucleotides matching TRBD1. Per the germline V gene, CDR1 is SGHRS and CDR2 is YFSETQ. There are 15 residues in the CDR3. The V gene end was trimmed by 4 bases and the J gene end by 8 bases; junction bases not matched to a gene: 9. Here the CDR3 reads CASSPVGQGAAGYTF. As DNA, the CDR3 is TGCGCCAGCAGCCCCGTGGGACAGGGGGCTGCGGGCTACACCTTC.

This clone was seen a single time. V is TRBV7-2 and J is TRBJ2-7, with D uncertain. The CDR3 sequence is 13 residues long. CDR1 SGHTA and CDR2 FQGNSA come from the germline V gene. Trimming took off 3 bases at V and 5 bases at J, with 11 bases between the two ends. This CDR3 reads CASSFRLVNEQYF. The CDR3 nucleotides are TGTGCCAGCAGCTTCCGTCTAGTCAACGAGCAGTACTTC.

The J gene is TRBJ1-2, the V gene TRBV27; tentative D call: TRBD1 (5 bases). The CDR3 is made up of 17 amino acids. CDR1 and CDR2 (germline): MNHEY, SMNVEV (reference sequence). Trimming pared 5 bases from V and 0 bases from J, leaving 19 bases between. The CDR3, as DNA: TGTGCCAGCAGTCCCACTATCGAGTGGGGGGCTAACTATGGCTACACCTTC. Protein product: CASSPTIEWGANYGYTF.

This CDR3 reads CASSRGTGDTYEQYF. For the CDR3, the DNA is TGTGCCAGCAGCCGCGGGACAGGGGACACCTACGAGCAGTACTTC. The chain joins TRBV6-5 to TRBJ2-7; 10 nucleotides agree with TRBD1. The germline V gene has CDR1 MNHEY and CDR2 SVGAGI. Trimming took 6 bases from V and 2 from J; bases not matched to a gene: 7. The length of the CDR3 is 15 residues.